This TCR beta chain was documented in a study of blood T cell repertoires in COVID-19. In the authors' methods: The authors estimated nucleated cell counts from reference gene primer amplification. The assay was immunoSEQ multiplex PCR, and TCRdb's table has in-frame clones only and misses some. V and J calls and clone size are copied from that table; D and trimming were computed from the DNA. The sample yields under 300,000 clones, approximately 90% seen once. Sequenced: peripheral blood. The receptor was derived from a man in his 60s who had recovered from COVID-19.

CDR3 protein: CASRPTETFYGYTF. CDR3 coding DNA: TGTGCCAGCAGACCGACAGAGACTTTCTATGGCTACACCTTC. The chain employs TRBV2 and TRBJ1-2, with D possibly being TRBD1 (5 bases). With 6 bases removed from V and 4 bases from J, the gap between germline ends came to 15 bases. Germline V CDR1 and CDR2: SNHLY, FYNNEI. The CDR3 loop spans 14 amino acids.